This TCR beta chain was identified in a study of blood T cell repertoires in COVID-19. At the level of the study: T cells, B-cell-depleted T cells, or PBMCs supplied cDNA or gDNA.

This clone was seen just once. Sequenced by immunoSEQ multiplex PCR; TCRdb stores in-frame clones only, minus some. The sample records hundreds of thousands of clones, about 87% being singletons. V was trimmed by 4 bases and J by 3 bases, leaving 9 bases between them. The germline CDR1 and CDR2 sequences are LGHDT and YNNKEL (reference sequence). The CDR3 consists of 14 residues. The cohort comprised adults aged roughly 18 to 95 years residing in 20 to 30 US areas. Participant-reported clinical history was the basis for cohort assignment. The TCR comes from a woman in her 40s with acute COVID-19. The chain combines TRBV3-1 (or the pseudogene TRBV3-2) with TRBJ1-4; perhaps TRBD1 as D (6 bases). Sequencing was performed on PBMCs or T cells enriched from blood (not recorded which). CDR3 DNA: TGTGCCAGCAGCCCCAGGGGCGCTAATGAAAAACTGTTTTTT. It is translated as CASSPRGANEKLFF.